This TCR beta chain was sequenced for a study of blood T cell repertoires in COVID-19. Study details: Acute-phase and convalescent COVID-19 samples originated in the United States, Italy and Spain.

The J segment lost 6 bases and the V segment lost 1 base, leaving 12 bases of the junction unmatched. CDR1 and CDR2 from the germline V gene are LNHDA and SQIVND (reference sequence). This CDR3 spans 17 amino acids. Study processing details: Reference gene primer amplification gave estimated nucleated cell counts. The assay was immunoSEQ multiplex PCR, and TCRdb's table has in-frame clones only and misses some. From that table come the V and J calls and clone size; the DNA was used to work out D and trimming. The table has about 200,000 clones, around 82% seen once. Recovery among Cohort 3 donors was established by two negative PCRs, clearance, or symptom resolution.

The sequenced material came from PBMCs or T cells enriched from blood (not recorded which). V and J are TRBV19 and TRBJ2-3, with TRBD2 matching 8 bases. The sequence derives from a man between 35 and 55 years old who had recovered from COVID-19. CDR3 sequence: CASSIGLAGLHGDTQYF. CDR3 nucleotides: TGTGCCAGTAGTATAGGGCTAGCGGGTCTTCACGGGGATACGCAGTATTTT.